This TCR beta chain originates from a study of blood T cell repertoires in COVID-19. Across the study: Samples representing acute and convalescent COVID-19 were sourced from the United States, Italy and Spain.

Individuals drawn from 24 US areas were roughly 18 to 95 years old. Unmatched junction bases numbered 14, after V lost 1 base and J lost 5 bases. CDR3 length: 18 amino acids. Germline V lookup: CDR1 SGHRS, CDR2 YFSETQ. The assay was immunoSEQ multiplex PCR, and TCRdb's table has in-frame clones only and misses some. The sample carries 150,000 or so clones, roughly 84% recorded once. The chain has TRBV5-1 and TRBJ2-1, with 8 nucleotides matching TRBD2. The receptor's source is a woman aged 60 to 75 who had recovered from COVID-19. Input material: PBMCs or T cells enriched from blood (not recorded which). The chain's CDR3 is CASSLSSSGSSYNNEQFF. The CDR3 nucleotides are TGCGCCAGCAGCTTGTCTTCGAGCGGGAGTAGTTACAACAATGAGCAGTTCTTC.